The 20 T cell receptor beta chains below come from one sample, sequenced in a study of shared clonotypes between healthy human individuals. Libraries were prepared by immunoSEQ multiplex PCR; TCRdb keeps only in-frame clonotypes and omits some of them. The sample yields approximately 1.5 million clones, 98% seen once. The source material was naive CD4+ T cells sorted from blood. Subset described: CD45RA+ positively selected. Receptors were obtained from a man under 40 in good health.

DNA of the CDR3: TGTGCCTGGAGTCTAGGGGGGGTGGGTACGCAGTATTTT. Its translation is CAWSLGGVGTQYF. The chain carries TRBV30 and TRBJ2-3; D might be TRBD2 (7 bases). The germline V and J ends were trimmed by 2 bases and 8 bases, with 14 bases remaining between them. Germline-derived CDR1 and CDR2 are GTSNPN and SVGIG (reference sequence). The CDR3 consists of 13 residues.

The CDR3, as DNA: TGCGCCAGCAGTGAAGGGGACACCACGGGAGGAGCCCAGCATTTT. Its translation: CASSEGDTTGGAQHF. The chain recombines TRBV10-1 with TRBJ1-5; TRBD1 might be the D (6 bases). Per germline, CDR1 WNHNN and CDR2 SYGVQD (reference sequence). The CDR3 spans 15 residues. Trimming took off 3 bases at V and 11 bases at J, with 20 bases between the two ends.

This clone occurred once. V usage is TRBV7-6 and J usage is TRBJ2-3, with a weak D call TRBD1 (6 bases). Germline CDR1 and CDR2: SGHVS and FNYEAQ. The CDR3 is made up of 14 amino acids. V dropped 6 bases and J dropped 2 bases, with 12 bases sitting between them. The CDR3 spells CASRRGGTTDTQYF. CDR3 nucleotides: TGTGCCAGCAGACGAGGGGGTACCACAGATACGCAGTATTTT.

V usage is TRBV28 and J usage is TRBJ1-1, with D hard to call. The CDR3 is made up of 15 amino acids. CDR1 MDHEN and CDR2 SYDVKM come from the germline V gene. V was trimmed by 4 bases and J by 1 base, leaving 13 bases between them. For the CDR3, the DNA is TGTGCCAGCAGTTATCCGGCCCGTGCGAACACTGAAGCTTTCTTT. Translation: CASSYPARANTEAFF.

The rearrangement links TRBV5-1 to TRBJ2-7; D is perhaps TRBD1 (6 bases). CDR1 is SGHRS, CDR2 YFSETQ, per germline. This CDR3 region has 17 residues. Trimming stripped 4 bases from V and 3 bases from J, with 23 bases between. CDR3 in amino acids: CASSRRSVTGTNYEQYF. In DNA form, the CDR3 reads TGCGCCAGCAGCAGAAGGAGCGTGACCGGGACAAACTACGAGCAGTACTTC.

This chain uses TRBV7-2 with TRBJ1-5, with TRBD1 matching over 10 bases. The V gene end was trimmed by 5 bases and the J gene end by 7 bases; junction bases not matched to a gene: 5. The germline gives CDR1 SGHTA, CDR2 FQGNSA. This CDR3 is built from 14 residues. The CDR3 here is CASSRQTGGQPQHF. CDR3 DNA sequence: TGTGCCAGCAGCCGACAGACAGGGGGCCAGCCCCAGCATTTT.

The chain uses TRBV7-9 and TRBJ1-1, with unresolved D. This CDR3 spans 13 amino acids. Between the trimmed V and J ends, which lost 2 bases and 8 bases, there was a span of 12 bases. CDR1 is SEHNR and CDR2 is FQNEAQ in the germline V gene (reference sequence). The CDR3 bases are TGTGCCAGCAGCTTAAAGCTGGTACCGGAAGCTTTCTTT. This sequence encodes CASSLKLVPEAFF.

As to this clone: Other nucleotide sequences from this sample produce the same CDR3. V and J are TRBV7-2 and TRBJ2-7; 9 bases are a match to TRBD2. CDR3 length: 15 amino acids. V shed 1 base and J 1 base; nucleotides not matched to a gene: 2. Germline values: CDR1 SGHTA, CDR2 FQGNSA. CDR3 sequence: CASSLEAGGSYEQYF. In nucleotides, the CDR3 is TGTGCCAGCAGCTTAGAAGCGGGAGGTTCCTACGAGCAGTACTTC.

The genes are TRBV7-8 and TRBJ2-3; 13 positions match TRBD2. From germline, CDR1 is SGHVS and CDR2 FQNEAQ. This CDR3 contains 17 residues. The ends lost 5 bases at V and 1 base at J; junction bases unmatched: 6. CDR3 coding DNA: TGTGCCAGCAGCCCCGGACTAGCGGGAGCCGGCACAGATACGCAGTATTTT. Residues: CASSPGLAGAGTDTQYF. Supplemented by reference TRBV7-8 and TRBJ2-3, the full variable domain reads GAGVSQSPRYKVAKRGQDVALRCDPISGHVSLFWYQQALGQGPEFLTYFQNEAQLDKSGLPSDRFFAERPEGSVSTLKIQRTQQEDSAVYLCASSPGLAGAGTDTQYFGPGTRLTVL.

The table lists this clone with a count of one. Other DNA sequences in the sample encode the same CDR3. The V gene is TRBV20-1, the J gene TRBJ1-1; a possible D gene is TRBD1 (6 bases). Trimming removed 6 bases from V and 5 bases from J, with 10 bases in between. CDR1 is DFQATT and CDR2 is SNEGSKA in the germline V gene (reference sequence). The CDR3 extends over 11 amino acids. The CDR3 loop is CSATGYTEAFF. CDR3 sequence (DNA): TGCAGTGCCACAGGGTATACTGAAGCTTTCTTT.

The rearrangement joins TRBV29-1 to TRBJ1-2; D is unclear. CDR3 size: 15 residues. With 3 bases removed from V and 1 base from J, the gap between germline ends came to 15 bases. CDR1 is SQVTM and CDR2 is ANQGSEA in the germline V gene. The CDR3, as DNA: TGCAGCGTTGAGGCTCGCAGTGATAGTAACTATGGCTACACCTTC. Translated, it gives CSVEARSDSNYGYTF. The whole variable domain, remainder taken from reference TRBV29-1 and TRBJ1-2, is SAVISQKPSRDICQRGTSLTIQCQVDSQVTMMFWYRQQPGQSLTLIATANQGSEATYESGFVIDKFPISRPNLTFSTLTVSNMSPEDSSIYLCSVEARSDSNYGYTFGSGTRLTVV.

As concerns this clone: The same CDR3 arises from other DNA sequences in this sample as well. This chain connects TRBV28 to TRBJ2-7; the D gene is possibly TRBD1 (6 bases). V dropped 5 bases and J dropped 0 bases, with 8 bases sitting between them. Germline CDR1 MDHEN, CDR2 SYDVKM. The CDR3 is 13 residues long. The CDR3 nucleotides read TGTGCCAGCAGTCTAGGGGGCTCCTACGAGCAGTACTTC. Its protein is CASSLGGSYEQYF.

The chain is built from TRBV10-1 and TRBJ2-3; the match to TRBD2 covers 9 bases. The length of the CDR3 is 16 residues. The germline gives CDR1 WNHNN, CDR2 SYGVQD (reference sequence). J gave up 0 bases and V 3 bases, and 4 bases lay outside the gene matches. The CDR3 DNA is TGCGCCAGCAGTGACCTTCTAGCGGGAAGCACAGATACGCAGTATTTT. The encoded protein is CASSDLLAGSTDTQYF.

The genes are TRBV9 and TRBJ2-7; D may be TRBD1 or TRBD2 (8 bases each). Looked up from germline, CDR1 is SGDLS and CDR2 is YYNGEE. CDR3 length equals 16 residues. V shed 0 bases and J shed 5 bases, with 18 bases lying between them. The CDR3 nucleotides read TGTGCCAGCAGCGTAGTCCCGGGGGGGACAGGCAACGAGCAGTACTTC. This sequence encodes CASSVVPGGTGNEQYF.

This rearrangement joins TRBV25-1 to TRBJ1-5; the D is unclear. This CDR3 contains 13 residues. The germline gives CDR1 MGHDK, CDR2 SYGVNS. The V end was cut by 2 bases, the J end by 3 bases, with 5 bases between. The chain's CDR3 is CASSEQYNQPQHF. CDR3 coding DNA: TGTGCCAGCAGTGAACAGTACAATCAGCCCCAGCATTTT.

This clone was observed a single time. The chain uses TRBV6-1 and TRBJ1-1; D is unclear. CDR3 size: 14 residues. The germline V gene has CDR1 MNHNS and CDR2 SASEGT. The V gene lost 2 bases and the J gene lost 4 bases, with 11 bases spanning the gap. DNA for the CDR3: TGTGCCAGCAGTGAACCCGGACGGGTCACTGAAGCTTTCTTT. It encodes CASSEPGRVTEAFF.

The chain employs TRBV5-8 and TRBJ1-1; possibly TRBD1 for D (5 bases). V lost 1 base to trimming and J lost 11 bases, with 12 bases between them. CDR3 length: 12 residues. In germline, CDR1 is SGHTS, CDR2 YDEGEE. CDR3 amino acids: CASSLFRVGAFF. The CDR3 bases are TGTGCCAGCAGCTTGTTCAGGGTGGGGGCTTTCTTT.

This chain uses TRBV4-3 with TRBJ1-1; D is unresolved. V lost 0 bases, J lost 11 bases, and 16 bases lay in between. The CDR3 has 14 residues. Germline V gives CDR1 LGHNA, CDR2 YSLEER. DNA for the CDR3: TGCGCCAGCAGCCAAGAAGTCGGCACCGGAGCCGCTTTCTTT. Residues: CASSQEVGTGAAFF.

Regarding this clone: An end of the junction differs from the germline gene, which may be a read error. The genes are TRBV6-1 and TRBJ2-5; D possibly matches TRBD1 or TRBD2 (6 bases each). This CDR3 region has 13 residues. CDR1 and CDR2 from the germline V gene are MNHNS and SASEGT. CDR3 sequence (DNA): TGTGCCAGCAGAGGGGGGAAACAAGAGGCCCAGTACTTC. As protein: CASRGGKQEAQYF.

This sequence joins TRBV19 and TRBJ2-5; maybe TRBD1 (6 bases). Germline V lookup: CDR1 LNHDA, CDR2 SQIVND (reference sequence). V was pared by 4 bases and J by 7 bases, with 16 bases between. The CDR3 spans 14 residues. The CDR3 loop is CASSTRQAGVTQYF. As DNA, the CDR3 is TGTGCCAGTAGTACTCGACAGGCAGGCGTGACCCAGTACTTC. Using reference TRBV19 and TRBJ2-5 for the parts outside the CDR3, the full variable domain is DGGITQSPKYLFRKEGQNVTLSCEQNLNHDAMYWYRQDPGQGLRLIYYSQIVNDFQKGDIAEGYSVSREKKESFPLTVTSAQKNPTAFYLCASSTRQAGVTQYFGPGTRLLVL.